Listed below are T cell receptor beta chains from one sample, sequenced in a study of technical replicates of blood from four donors. Method: immunoSEQ multiplex PCR; TCRdb's copy keeps in-frame clones and lacks some. Here the sample spans around 69,000 clones, roughly 90% being singletons. The sequencing sample was made of PBMCs. These receptors came from a human donor in good health. Some clones in this sample may be carry-over from other donors' samples. Each CDR3 is given with its conserved first and last residue. Each record gives: clone size, J gene, D gene, V gene, CDR3 protein, CDR3 DNA. D genes are given only for firm matches. For some rows the clone size is stated as once, few or many, or as a class when expanded; others skip it.

>few|TRBJ1-1|TRBD1|TRBV6-1
CASSDSGGLTEAFF
TGTGCCAGCAGTGATTCAGGGGGCCTCACTGAAGCTTTCTTT
>NA|TRBJ1-4|TRBD1|TRBV4-3
CASSPTGTGVEKLFF
TGCGCCAGCAGCCCGACCGGGACAGGGGTTGAAAAACTGTTTTTT
>NA|TRBJ2-5|NA|TRBV19
CASSIGSTGETQYF
TGTGCCAGTAGTATAGGGTCGACAGGAGAGACCCAGTACTTC
>NA|TRBJ1-6|NA|TRBV29-1
CSVREGPNSPLHF
TGCAGCGTGAGGGAAGGACCAAATTCACCCCTCCACTTT
>NA|TRBJ1-2|NA|TRBV5-1
CASSLWSGIGYGYTF
TGCGCCAGCAGCTTGTGGTCAGGGATCGGCTATGGCTACACCTTC
>NA|TRBJ1-3|TRBD1|TRBV6-1
CASSKDRVPGNTIYF
TGTGCCAGCAGCAAAGACAGGGTACCTGGAAACACCATATATTTT
>NA|TRBJ2-2|TRBD2|TRBV4-1
CASREREGHTGELFF
TGCGCCAGCAGGGAGCGGGAGGGCCACACCGGGGAGCTGTTTTTT
>NA|TRBJ2-7|TRBD1|TRBV30
CAFDRGSYEQYF
TGTGCCTTTGACAGGGGGAGTTACGAGCAGTACTTC
>NA|TRBJ2-3|TRBD2|TRBV7-9
CASSLAIGAGASDTQYF
TGTGCCAGCAGCTTGGCAATAGGAGCGGGGGCCTCAGATACGCAGTATTTT
>NA|TRBJ1-5|NA|TRBV7-2
CASSLVAHSNQPQHF
TGTGCCAGCAGCTTAGTGGCACATAGCAATCAGCCCCAGCATTTT
>NA|TRBJ1-3|NA|TRBV6-5
CASSWQGSSGNTIYF
TGTGCCAGCAGTTGGCAGGGTTCCTCTGGAAACACCATATATTTT
>NA|TRBJ2-1|TRBD2|TRBV20-1
CSARAGNEQFF
TGCAGTGCTCGAGCGGGGAATGAGCAGTTCTTC
>NA|TRBJ1-1|TRBD1|TRBV9
CASTGTDTEAFF
TGTGCCAGCACCGGGACAGACACTGAAGCTTTCTTT
>NA|TRBJ1-5|TRBD1|TRBV6-6
CASSRDRFNQPQHF
TGTGCCAGCAGCCGGGACAGGTTTAATCAGCCCCAGCATTTT
>NA|TRBJ2-6|TRBD1|TRBV4-2
CASWQGGRQGPNLSGANVLTF
TGTGCCAGCTGGCAAGGGGGTCGACAGGGGCCCAACCTCTCTGGGGCCAACGTCCTGACTTTC
>NA|TRBJ2-1|NA|TRBV5-6
CASSRTGNEQFF
TGTGCCAGCAGCCGGACGGGGAATGAGCAGTTCTTC
>NA|TRBJ1-4|NA|TRBV19
CASRGNWVPEGEKLFF
TGTGCCAGCAGAGGGAATTGGGTCCCCGAGGGTGAAAAACTGTTTTTT
>NA|TRBJ2-5|TRBD1|TRBV7-9
CASSLDSGGAETQYF
TGTGCCAGCAGCTTGGACTCAGGGGGCGCAGAGACCCAGTACTTC
>NA|TRBJ2-1|NA|TRBV5-6
CASSSGGNEQFF
TGTGCCAGCAGCTCCGGGGGCAATGAGCAGTTCTTC
>NA|TRBJ2-1|TRBD2|TRBV5-1
CASSLSGGYNEQFF
TGCGCCAGCAGCTTGTCGGGGGGCTACAATGAGCAGTTCTTC
>NA|TRBJ2-5|TRBD2|TRBV10-2
CASSLTSGQETQYF
TGCGCCAGCAGCCTGACTAGCGGTCAAGAGACCCAGTACTTC
>NA|TRBJ2-1|TRBD2|TRBV7-2
CASSKYLAGHNEQFF
TGTGCCAGCAGCAAGTACCTAGCGGGCCACAATGAGCAGTTCTTC
>NA|TRBJ2-3|NA|TRBV7-6
CASSRRQITDTQYF
TGTGCCAGCAGCCGCCGACAGATCACAGATACGCAGTATTTT
>NA|TRBJ2-1|NA|TRBV20-1
CSAGKYNEQFF
TGCAGTGCTGGCAAATACAATGAGCAGTTCTTC
>once|TRBJ2-2|TRBD2|TRBV7-2
CASSLAAGAGGLTGELFF
TGTGCCAGCAGCTTAGCAGCCGGGGCGGGAGGTCTCACCGGGGAGCTGTTTTTT
>NA|TRBJ2-7|TRBD2|TRBV19
CASSIGSGGSYEQYF
TGTGCCAGTAGTATAGGTAGCGGGGGCTCCTACGAGCAGTACTTC
>medium-sized|TRBJ2-1|TRBD2|TRBV5-4
CASSLGLADEQFF
TGTGCCAGCAGCTTAGGACTAGCGGATGAGCAGTTCTTC
>NA|TRBJ2-7|TRBD2|TRBV19
CASRLRTSGIYEQYF
TGTGCCAGTAGACTGCGGACTAGCGGGATCTACGAGCAGTACTTC
>NA|TRBJ2-2|NA|TRBV7-6
CASSPRAEGAAGELFF
TGTGCCAGCAGCCCCCGGGCTGAAGGGGCGGCCGGGGAGCTGTTTTTT
>NA|TRBJ2-7|NA|TRBV7-9
CASSLVDRTLYEQYF
TGTGCCAGCAGCTTAGTTGACAGGACGCTCTACGAGCAGTACTTC
>NA|TRBJ1-1|TRBD1|TRBV18
CASSQGQKNTEAFF
TGTGCCAGCTCACAGGGACAGAAGAACACTGAAGCTTTCTTT
>once|TRBJ1-2|NA|TRBV5-4
CASSSSGERPYGYTF
TGTGCCAGCAGCTCGTCAGGGGAGCGGCCCTATGGCTACACCTTC
>few|TRBJ2-3|TRBD2|TRBV10-3
CAISGGPEAQYF
TGTGCCATCTCGGGGGGGCCAGAGGCGCAGTATTTT
>NA|TRBJ1-5|NA|TRBV7-9
CASSPPGQRQPQHF
TGTGCCAGCAGCCCACCGGGACAACGTCAGCCCCAGCATTTT
>NA|TRBJ2-1|TRBD2|TRBV9
CASSVDSGAAPYNEQFF
TGTGCCAGCAGCGTAGATAGCGGGGCCGCCCCTTACAATGAGCAGTTCTTC
>NA|TRBJ1-4|TRBD1|TRBV9
CASSARTGGGEKLFF
TGTGCCAGCAGCGCGCGGACAGGGGGAGGGGAAAAACTGTTTTTT
>NA|TRBJ1-3|NA|TRBV5-1
CASSLAGQSSGNTIYF
TGCGCCAGCAGCTTGGCGGGACAAAGCTCTGGAAACACCATATATTTT
>NA|TRBJ2-1|TRBD2|TRBV11-2
CASSPSGNNEQFF
TGTGCCAGCAGCCCCAGCGGGAACAATGAGCAGTTCTTC
>NA|TRBJ1-2|NA|TRBV6-5
CASKTTVSNYGYTF
TGTGCCAGCAAAACGACAGTTTCTAACTATGGCTACACCTTC
>NA|TRBJ2-2|NA|TRBV5-4
CASSPLTGELFF
TGTGCCAGCAGCCCTCTCACCGGGGAGCTGTTTTTT
>NA|TRBJ2-7|NA|TRBV6-6
CASRFRDPSVEQYF
TGTGCCAGCAGGTTCAGGGATCCTTCGGTCGAGCAGTACTTC
>NA|TRBJ2-7|NA|TRBV5-4
CASSPDGLGRGSEQYF
TGTGCCAGCAGCCCGGACGGGCTAGGGCGGGGAAGCGAGCAGTACTTC
>NA|TRBJ1-5|TRBD1|TRBV6-1
CASSGGTGGQHF
TGTGCCAGCAGTGGTGGGACAGGCGGCCAGCATTTT
>NA|TRBJ1-6|NA|TRBV2
CASDKDSPLHF
TGTGCCAGTGACAAAGATTCACCCCTCCACTTT
>NA|TRBJ2-1|TRBD2|TRBV7-3
CASSGLGGGRFSGYEQFF
TGTGCCAGCAGCGGATTGGGCGGGGGTAGGTTTTCGGGTTATGAGCAGTTCTTC
>NA|TRBJ2-7|NA|TRBV18
CASADSQYEQYF
TGTGCCAGCGCGGACAGCCAATACGAGCAGTACTTC
>many|TRBJ1-2|TRBD1|TRBV6-5
CASSGQGGVIGYTF
TGTGCCAGCAGCGGACAGGGAGGAGTTATTGGCTACACCTTC
>NA|TRBJ1-2|NA|TRBV29-1
CSVEDFGLGGYTF
TGCAGCGTTGAAGATTTCGGGTTGGGTGGCTACACCTTC
>NA|TRBJ1-4|TRBD1|TRBV19
CASSTQGQINEKLFF
TGTGCCAGTAGTACCCAGGGACAGATTAATGAAAAACTGTTTTTT
>NA|TRBJ1-6|NA|TRBV6-5
CASSSQEFASPLHF
TGTGCCAGCAGTTCACAGGAGTTCGCTTCACCCCTCCACTTT
>NA|TRBJ2-1|TRBD2|TRBV6-6
CASRRLAGVMGNEQFF
TGTGCCAGCAGACGGTTGGCGGGAGTGATGGGGAATGAGCAGTTCTTC